The 16 T cell receptor beta chains below all came from one sample that was sequenced in a study of identical twins (dated by TCRdb to about 2016). The library was built by means of 5' RACE. The sequencer was an Illumina HiSeq 2000. TCRdb's own reprocessing of the public reads used fastp at Q25 and MiXCR and kept productive beta chains. For every CDR3 protein sequence, its rows merge into one entry that carries the most common genes and DNA. Present in this sample are 200,000 or so distinct CDR3 sequences, roughly 7.5% of which were seen just once. The ten biggest clones cover 1.9% of the sample. The sample was also linked to a second study, of yellow fever vaccine responses in identical twins.

The sequencing sample was made of memory (CD45RO+) T cells sorted from blood. The intended sense of this specimen's cell subset or site label: CD45RO+ enriched T cells. These receptors were obtained from a young woman in good health.

This clonotype came up a few times. V gene TRBV9 combines with J gene TRBJ1-2; no firm D call. The V and J ends lost 4 bases and 4 bases respectively, with 20 bases between them. This CDR3 has 16 amino acids. The V gene's germline CDR1 is SGDLS and CDR2 YYNGEE. The CDR3 bases are TGTGCCAGCAGCCATAACAGATTGAGAGGCGGCTATGGCTACACCTTC. Translated: CASSHNRLRGGYGYTF.

V is TRBV6-2 or TRBV6-3 and J is TRBJ1-1; unclear D gene. The ends were cut back, 7 bases at V and 1 base at J, with 16 bases in the middle. The CDR3 runs to 15 residues. Germline V gives CDR1 MNHEY, CDR2 SVGEGT. CDR3 nucleotide sequence: TGTGCCAGCACCAGAGAGCTACAGCGGAACACTGAAGCTTTCTTT. Translated: CASTRELQRNTEAFF.

V and J are TRBV28 and TRBJ2-3; TRBD1 matches 7 bases. V was clipped by 4 bases and J by 5 bases; unmatched bases: 9. This CDR3 comprises 15 residues. Germline V gene data show CDR1 as MDHEN and CDR2 as SYDVKM. Here the CDR3 reads CASSSGGSGRDTQYF. CDR3 DNA: TGTGCCAGCAGTTCAGGGGGTTCGGGGCGAGATACGCAGTATTTT.

This clonotype was observed at least ten times. The V call is TRBV4-3, the J call TRBJ2-1; 7 bases map to TRBD2. J gave up 2 bases and V 0 bases, and 4 bases lay outside the gene matches. CDR1 is LGHNA, CDR2 YSLEER, per germline. CDR3 length: 16 residues. The CDR3 sequence: CASSQEVGGAYNEQFF. In DNA form, the CDR3 reads TGCGCCAGCAGCCAAGAGGTGGGGGGGGCCTACAATGAGCAGTTCTTC.

The rearrangement links TRBV7-2 to TRBJ2-3; D unresolved. The V gene's germline CDR1 is SGHTA and CDR2 FQGNSA. Trimming took off 1 base at V and 7 bases at J, with 6 bases between the two ends. The length of the CDR3 is 12 residues. The chain's CDR3 is CASSLVENTQYF. DNA for the CDR3: TGTGCCAGCAGCTTAGTAGAAAATACGCAGTATTTT.

The rearrangement uses TRBV7-9 and TRBJ2-3, with 14 bases lining up with TRBD2. The V gene's germline CDR1 is SEHNR and CDR2 FQNEAQ (reference sequence). CDR3 length equals 17 residues. The junction had 4 bases not matched to a gene; V was cut back by 4 bases and J by 1 base. The CDR3 sequence: CASSSKGLAGGTDTQYF. CDR3 in DNA: TGTGCCAGCAGCTCGAAGGGACTAGCGGGGGGCACAGATACGCAGTATTTT.

This clonotype occurred a few times. The V call is TRBV27, the J call TRBJ2-7, with TRBD2 matching over 8 bases. Unmatched junction bases numbered 6, after V lost 6 bases and J lost 2 bases. The CDR3 is made up of 14 amino acids. Germline CDR1 MNHEY, CDR2 SMNVEV (reference sequence). The CDR3 DNA reads TGTGCCAGCAGCCCTAGCGGGTCCCCCTACGAGCAGTACTTC. Its protein is CASSPSGSPYEQYF.

This clonotype showed up just a few times. The chain uses TRBV30 and TRBJ2-2; 14 bases match TRBD2. CDR1 and CDR2 from the germline V gene are GTSNPN and SVGIG (reference sequence). Germline trimming cut 3 bases from V and 3 bases from J; bases unmatched to any gene: 3. CDR3 length: 16 residues. CDR3 sequence reads: CAWRTSGRVYTGELFF. DNA for the CDR3: TGTGCCTGGAGGACTAGCGGGAGGGTGTACACCGGGGAGCTGTTTTTT.

This clonotype was seen a few times. The rearrangement links TRBV10-3 to TRBJ2-2, with 8 bases that match TRBD2. Germline V lookup: CDR1 ENHRY, CDR2 SYGVKD. The length of the CDR3 is 12 residues. V lost 11 bases to trimming and J lost 4 bases; unmatched junction nucleotides: 3. In DNA, the CDR3 is TGTGCCTCGGGGGGGGGCACCGGGGAGCTGTTTTTT. It is translated as CASGGGTGELFF.

This clonotype has only a few counts. The CDR3 loop reads CASSPGQAGGYTF. CDR3 DNA sequence: TGTGCCAGCAGCCCAGGACAGGCCGGTGGCTACACCTTC. J is TRBJ1-2 and V is TRBV7-2; 7 bases agree with TRBD1. This CDR3 contains 13 residues. Germline V CDR1 and CDR2: SGHTA, FQGNSA. V lost 5 bases, J lost 7 bases, and 7 bases stayed unmatched.

This clonotype was counted many times. The chain couples TRBV25-1 to TRBJ1-5; 8 bases line up with TRBD1. Germline CDR1 MGHDK, CDR2 SYGVNS. The CDR3 is made up of 14 amino acids. Losses at the gene ends were 3 bases for V and 6 bases for J; bases not matched to a gene: 4. The CDR3 is CASSDRGLGQPQHF. The CDR3 DNA reads as TGTGCCAGCAGTGACAGGGGGCTTGGTCAGCCCCAGCATTTT.

This clonotype was seen a few times. This chain links TRBV20-1 with TRBJ2-7; no clear D. The CDR3 spans 11 residues. The V end was cut by 8 bases, the J end by 4 bases, with 12 bases between. CDR1 and CDR2 (germline): DFQATT, SNEGSKA (reference sequence). The CDR3 sequence: CSSGLGYEQYF. The CDR3, as DNA: TGCAGTTCTGGGCTAGGGTACGAGCAGTACTTC.

This clonotype was recorded at least ten times. This chain links TRBV28 with TRBJ1-1; D is perhaps TRBD1 (6 bases). CDR3 length: 15 amino acids. V lost 4 bases and J 1 base, leaving 13 bases between the germline ends. Germline V CDR1 and CDR2: MDHEN, SYDVKM. The CDR3 DNA reads as TGTGCCAGCAGTTCCCGGTGGACAGCGAACACTGAAGCTTTCTTT. Protein: CASSSRWTANTEAFF.

CDR3 sequence: CAISESPGLGAPGANVLTF. The CDR3 nucleotides read TGTGCCATCAGTGAGTCCCCGGGACTAGGAGCTCCTGGGGCCAACGTCCTGACTTTC. The chain uses TRBV10-3 and TRBJ2-6; 8 bases are shared with TRBD2. This CDR3 is 19 amino acids long. Per the germline V gene, CDR1 is ENHRY and CDR2 is SYGVKD. Trimming cost V 0 bases and J 2 bases; bases outside gene matches: 9.

The chain recombines TRBV28 with TRBJ2-7, with D tentatively TRBD2 (6 bases). Germline V gene sequence: CDR1 MDHEN, CDR2 SYDVKM. Between the trimmed V and J ends, which lost 3 bases and 6 bases, there was a span of 18 bases. This CDR3 region has 15 residues. CDR3 DNA sequence: TGTGCCAGCAGTTTGGGGGGAGCCTCGAGGGCCGAGCAGTACTTC. This translates into CASSLGGASRAEQYF.

This chain connects TRBV11-1 to TRBJ1-1; D possibly corresponds to TRBD1 (5 bases). Trimming removed 4 bases from V and 2 bases from J, with 14 bases in between. The V gene's germline CDR1 is SGHAT and CDR2 FQDESV (reference sequence). The CDR3 length is 15 residues. DNA of the CDR3: TGTGCCAGCAGCTGGCCGGGGCAGCCTAACACTGAAGCTTTCTTT. It yields the protein CASSWPGQPNTEAFF.